This T cell receptor beta chain derives from a study of control samples from healthy donors and cancer patients. Profiled with immunoSEQ multiplex PCR; TCRdb holds only in-frame clones, not every one. The sample shows about 85,000 clones, roughly nine tenths of them seen only once. Germline V gene data show CDR1 as SGHRS and CDR2 as YFSETQ. The V segment lost 5 bases and the J segment 4 bases; nucleotides outside the gene matches: 11. The CDR3 sequence is 17 residues long. The origin of this receptor is a woman in her fifties or sixties in good health. The V and J genes are TRBV5-1 and TRBJ2-3, with TRBD2 matching over 12 bases. Material: blood. The CDR3 region is CASRYLAGGPPADTQYF. CDR3 sequence (DNA): TGCGCCAGCAGATACCTAGCGGGAGGGCCTCCCGCAGATACGCAGTATTTT.